The clone carrying this T cell receptor beta chain was detected many times. Its matching antigen is unknown. The data were taken from a study of regulatory T cells in long-lasting Graves disease. Sequencing libraries for TCR beta were prepared with iRepertoire HTBI primers and Arm-PCR of CDR3 regions. Using its own MiXCR run on the multiplex PCR reads, TCRdb lists one record per CDR3 protein. The repertoire holds roughly 470,000 distinct CDR3 sequences, 20% seen once, with approximately 7.8% in the top ten. Trimming at V came to 2 bases and at J to 5 bases, leaving 5 bases not matched to a gene. The CDR3 has 14 residues. The time point here: persistent/refractory GD, antithyroid drugs over 5 years with positive TRAb. There was RNA extracted from PBMCs, and the TCR library was made from it. Findings of the study overall: Among persistent patients, a larger number of public clonotypes were shared (around 2,700) than among newly diagnosed patients (around 980).

The V call is TRBV12-3 or TRBV12-4, the J call TRBJ1-1, with 7 nucleotides matching TRBD1. The clonotype comes from a female donor with Graves disease. The source was peripheral blood mononuclear cells (PBMCs), collected when the disease was refractory, from a patient treated with antithyroid drugs. The CDR3 coding sequence is TGTGCCAGCAGTTTAACAGGGGATTTGACTGAAGCTTTCTTT. Its protein product is CASSLTGDLTEAFF.